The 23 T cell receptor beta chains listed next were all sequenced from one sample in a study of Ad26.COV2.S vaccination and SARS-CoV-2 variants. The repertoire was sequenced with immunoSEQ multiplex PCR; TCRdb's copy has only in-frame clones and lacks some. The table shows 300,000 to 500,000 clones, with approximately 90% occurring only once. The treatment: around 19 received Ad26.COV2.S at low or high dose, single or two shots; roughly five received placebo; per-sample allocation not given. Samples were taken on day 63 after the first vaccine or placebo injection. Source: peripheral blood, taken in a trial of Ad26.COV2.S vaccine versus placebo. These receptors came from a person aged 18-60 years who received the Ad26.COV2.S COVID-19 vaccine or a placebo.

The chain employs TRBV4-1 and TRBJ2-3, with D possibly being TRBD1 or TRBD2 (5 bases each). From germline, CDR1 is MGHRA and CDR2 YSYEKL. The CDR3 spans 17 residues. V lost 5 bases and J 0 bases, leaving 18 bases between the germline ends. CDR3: CASSSKMRGESTDTQYF. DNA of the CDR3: TGCGCCAGCAGCTCTAAGATGAGGGGTGAAAGCACAGATACGCAGTATTTT.

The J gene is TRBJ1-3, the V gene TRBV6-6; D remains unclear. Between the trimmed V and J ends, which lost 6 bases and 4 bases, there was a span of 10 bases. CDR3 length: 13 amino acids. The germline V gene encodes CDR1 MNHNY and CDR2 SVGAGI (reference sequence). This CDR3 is CASRNNVGNTIYF. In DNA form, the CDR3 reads TGTGCCAGCAGAAACAACGTAGGAAACACCATATATTTT.

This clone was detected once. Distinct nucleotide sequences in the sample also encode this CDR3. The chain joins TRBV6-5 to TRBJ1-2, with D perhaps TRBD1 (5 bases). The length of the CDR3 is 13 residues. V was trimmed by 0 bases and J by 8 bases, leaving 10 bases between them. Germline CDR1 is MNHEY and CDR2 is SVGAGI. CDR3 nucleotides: TGTGCCAGCAGTTACTCCTCGGGGGACGGCTACACCTTC. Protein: CASSYSSGDGYTF.

CDR3 nucleotides: TGTGCCAGCAGAGTTACCCTTAACTATGGCTACACCTTC. Translated: CASRVTLNYGYTF. The genes are TRBV6-6 and TRBJ1-2; D remains ambiguous. V was cut by 6 bases and J by 1 base, with 9 bases left in between. The CDR3 length is 13 residues. CDR1 MNHNY and CDR2 SVGAGI come from the germline V gene (reference sequence).

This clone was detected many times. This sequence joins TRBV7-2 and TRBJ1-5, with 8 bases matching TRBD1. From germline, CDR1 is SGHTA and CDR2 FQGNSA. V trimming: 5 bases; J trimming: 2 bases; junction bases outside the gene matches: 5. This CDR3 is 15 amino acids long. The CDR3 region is CASSPQTGGNQPQHF. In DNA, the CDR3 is TGTGCCAGCAGCCCCCAGACAGGGGGCAATCAGCCCCAGCATTTT.

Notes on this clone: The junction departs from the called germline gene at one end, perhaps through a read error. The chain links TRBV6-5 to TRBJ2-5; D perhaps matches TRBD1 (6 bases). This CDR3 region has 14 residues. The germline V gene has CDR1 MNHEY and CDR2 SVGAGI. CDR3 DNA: TGTGCCAGCAAGGGGGACGTAGGGATCGAGACCCGGTACTTC. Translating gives CASKGDVGIETRYF.

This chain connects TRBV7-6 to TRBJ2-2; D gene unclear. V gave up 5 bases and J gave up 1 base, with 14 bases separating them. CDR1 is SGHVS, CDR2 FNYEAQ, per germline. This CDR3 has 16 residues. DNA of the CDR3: TGTGCCAGCAGCCGAATAGTAGCCGAGAACACCGGGGAGCTGTTTTTT. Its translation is CASSRIVAENTGELFF.

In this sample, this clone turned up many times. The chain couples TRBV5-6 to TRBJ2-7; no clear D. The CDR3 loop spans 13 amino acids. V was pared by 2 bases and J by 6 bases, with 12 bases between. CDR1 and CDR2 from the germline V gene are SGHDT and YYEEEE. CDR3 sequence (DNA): TGTGCCAGCAGCTTAGAGAGGATTGGCGAGCAGTACTTC. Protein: CASSLERIGEQYF.

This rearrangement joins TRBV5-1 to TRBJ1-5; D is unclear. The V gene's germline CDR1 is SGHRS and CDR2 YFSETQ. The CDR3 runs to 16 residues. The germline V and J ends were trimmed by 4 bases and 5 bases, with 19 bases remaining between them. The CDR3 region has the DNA TGCGCCAGCAGCGAATTCGGATCCGGTGTGGATCAGCCCCAGCATTTT. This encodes CASSEFGSGVDQPQHF.

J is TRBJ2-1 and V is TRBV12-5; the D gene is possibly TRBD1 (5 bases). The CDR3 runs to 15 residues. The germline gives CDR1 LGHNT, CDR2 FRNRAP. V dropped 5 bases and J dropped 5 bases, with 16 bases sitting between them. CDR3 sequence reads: CASGTTPVGHNEQFF. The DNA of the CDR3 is TGTGCTAGTGGTACCACCCCGGTGGGGCACAATGAGCAGTTCTTC.

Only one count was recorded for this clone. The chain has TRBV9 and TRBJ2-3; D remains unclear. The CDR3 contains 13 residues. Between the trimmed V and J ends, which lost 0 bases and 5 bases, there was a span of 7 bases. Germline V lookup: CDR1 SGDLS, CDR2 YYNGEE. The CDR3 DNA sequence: TGTGCCAGCAGCGTAGAAATCCAAGATACGCAGTATTTT. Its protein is CASSVEIQDTQYF.

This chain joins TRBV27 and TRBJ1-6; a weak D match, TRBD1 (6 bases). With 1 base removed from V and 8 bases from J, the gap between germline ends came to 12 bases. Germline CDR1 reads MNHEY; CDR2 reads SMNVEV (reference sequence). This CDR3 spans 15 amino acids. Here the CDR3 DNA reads TGTGCCAGCAGTTTATTACAGGGTTCCGATTCACCCCTCCACTTT. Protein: CASSLLQGSDSPLHF.

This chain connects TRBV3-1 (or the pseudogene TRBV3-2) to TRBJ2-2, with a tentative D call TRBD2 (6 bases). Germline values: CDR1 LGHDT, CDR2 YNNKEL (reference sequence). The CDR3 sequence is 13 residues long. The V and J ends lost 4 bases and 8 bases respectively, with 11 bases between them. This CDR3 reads CASSRVGGGELFF. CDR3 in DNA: TGTGCCAGCAGCCGCGTGGGAGGAGGGGAGCTGTTTTTT.

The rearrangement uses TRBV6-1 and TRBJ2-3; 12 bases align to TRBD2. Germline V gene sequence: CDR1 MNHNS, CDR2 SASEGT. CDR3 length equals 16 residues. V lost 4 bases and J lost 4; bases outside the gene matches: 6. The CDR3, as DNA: TGTGCCAGCAGTGGCCTAGCGGGGGGGTTAGCAGATACGCAGTATTTT. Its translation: CASSGLAGGLADTQYF.

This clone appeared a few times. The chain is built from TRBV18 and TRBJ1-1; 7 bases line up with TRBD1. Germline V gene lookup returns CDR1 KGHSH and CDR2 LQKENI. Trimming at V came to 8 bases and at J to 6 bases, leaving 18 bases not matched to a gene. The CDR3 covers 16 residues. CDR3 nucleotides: TGTGCCAGCCACCATCGAGGGGACAGATTTTTGGCTGAAGCTTTCTTT. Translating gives CASHHRGDRFLAEAFF.

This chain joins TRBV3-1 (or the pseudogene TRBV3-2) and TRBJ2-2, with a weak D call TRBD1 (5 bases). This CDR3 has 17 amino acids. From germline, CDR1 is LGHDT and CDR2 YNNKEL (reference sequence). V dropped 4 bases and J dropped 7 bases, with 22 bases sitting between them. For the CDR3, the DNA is TGTGCCAGCAGCCCCTCCGGCGACTCCTGGGGCGGCGGGGAGCTGTTTTTT. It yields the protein CASSPSGDSWGGGELFF.

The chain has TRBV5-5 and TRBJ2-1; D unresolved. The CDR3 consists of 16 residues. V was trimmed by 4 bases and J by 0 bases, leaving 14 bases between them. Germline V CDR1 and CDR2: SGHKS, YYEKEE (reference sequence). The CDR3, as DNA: TGTGCCAGCAGCCTCTCGGTGCCGAGCTCCTACAATGAGCAGTTCTTC. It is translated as CASSLSVPSSYNEQFF.

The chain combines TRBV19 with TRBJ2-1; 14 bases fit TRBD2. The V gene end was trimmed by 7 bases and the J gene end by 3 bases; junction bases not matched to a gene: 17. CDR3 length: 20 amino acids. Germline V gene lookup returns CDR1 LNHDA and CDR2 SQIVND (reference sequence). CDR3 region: CASTIESPGLAGADYNEQFF. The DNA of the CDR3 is TGTGCCAGTACCATCGAATCGCCGGGACTAGCGGGGGCAGACTACAATGAGCAGTTCTTC.

Here the CDR3 DNA reads TGCAGTGCTAGAGATCACTACGAGCAGTACTTC. Its protein is CSARDHYEQYF. This sequence joins TRBV20-1 and TRBJ2-7; unclear D gene. The CDR3 loop spans 11 amino acids. CDR1 and CDR2 (germline): DFQATT, SNEGSKA (reference sequence). V shed 0 bases and J shed 3 bases, with 3 bases lying between them.

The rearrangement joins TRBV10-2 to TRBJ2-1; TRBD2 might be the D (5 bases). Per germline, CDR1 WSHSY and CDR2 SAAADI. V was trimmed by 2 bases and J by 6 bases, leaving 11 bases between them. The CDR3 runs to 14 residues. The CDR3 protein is CASSETGEGNEQFF. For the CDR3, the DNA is TGCGCCAGCAGTGAGACGGGTGAGGGCAATGAGCAGTTCTTC.

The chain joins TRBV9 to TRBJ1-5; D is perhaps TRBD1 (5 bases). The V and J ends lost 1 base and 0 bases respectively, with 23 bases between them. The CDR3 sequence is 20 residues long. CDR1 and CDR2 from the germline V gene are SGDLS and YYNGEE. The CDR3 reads CASSVTLKSRTSNSNQPQHF. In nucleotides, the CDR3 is TGTGCCAGCAGCGTAACCCTTAAGAGCCGGACATCCAATAGCAATCAGCCCCAGCATTTT.

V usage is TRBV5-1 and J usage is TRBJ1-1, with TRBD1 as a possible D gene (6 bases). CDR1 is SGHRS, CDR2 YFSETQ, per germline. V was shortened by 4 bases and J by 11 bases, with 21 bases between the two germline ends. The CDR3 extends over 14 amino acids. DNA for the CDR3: TGCGCCAGCAGCCCACTGACAGGCGGAATGGATGCTTTCTTT. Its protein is CASSPLTGGMDAFF.

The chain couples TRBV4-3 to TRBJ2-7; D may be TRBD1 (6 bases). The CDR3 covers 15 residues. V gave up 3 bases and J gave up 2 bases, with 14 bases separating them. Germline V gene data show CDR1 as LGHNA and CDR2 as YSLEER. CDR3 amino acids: CASSQIQGSPYEQYF. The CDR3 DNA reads TGCGCCAGCAGCCAGATACAGGGATCCCCCTACGAGCAGTACTTC.